A single sample is the source of the 7 T cell receptor beta chains below, sequenced in a study of T cells expressing NK-cell markers. TCRdb re-called the 5' RACE reads, yielding one record per CDR3 amino acid sequence without DNA. This sample's table reports around 260,000 distinct CDR3 sequences. Sequenced input: blood T cells: a sorted CD56 or NKG2C T cell subset, CD4+ or CD8+ T cells, or bulk PBMC T cells (not recorded which). These receptors all come from a woman aged 18-70 years in good health.

V and J are TRBV12-3 or TRBV12-4 and TRBJ2-7; TCRdb's D gene call, TRBD1, goes unchecked for lack of DNA. The CDR3 sequence is 13 residues long. The CDR3 here is CASRGLGLYEQYF.

CDR3 protein: CASSHGQGGNTGELFF. The J gene is TRBJ2-2, the V gene TRBV11-2; TCRdb picks TRBD1, but there is no DNA to check that call. This CDR3 spans 16 amino acids. Germline V CDR1 and CDR2: SGHAT, FQNNGV.

The chain employs TRBV20-1 and TRBJ2-7; the D gene TCRdb calls, TRBD2, cannot be checked with no DNA. Germline CDR1 and CDR2: DFQATT and SNEGSKA (reference sequence). There are 12 residues in the CDR3. CDR3 amino acids: CSATGSVYEQYF.

The chain uses TRBV11-2 and TRBJ1-6; as DNA is missing, the TRBD1 call by TCRdb cannot be tested. This CDR3 spans 14 amino acids. CDR1 SGHAT and CDR2 FQNNGV come from the germline V gene. The chain's CDR3 is CASSLRVQGSPLHF.

V and J are TRBV12-3 or TRBV12-4 and TRBJ2-2; TCRdb proposes TRBD1, but this gene call is untestable without DNA. CDR3 length: 16 amino acids. CDR3: CASSRSGGRNTGELFF.

The chain employs TRBV10-3 and TRBJ2-1; TCRdb indicates TRBD2, and absent DNA this call remains unverified. The CDR3 totals 14 residues. Per germline, CDR1 ENHRY and CDR2 SYGVKD. CDR3 loop: CAITRGGSYNEQFF.

The chain links TRBV29-1 to TRBJ2-2. In germline, CDR1 is SQVTM, CDR2 ANQGSEA. The CDR3 spans 15 residues. The CDR3 here is CSVAPAKSNTGELFF.